This TCR beta chain came from a study of PD-L1 blockade in urothelial cancer. About the study: T cell content in blood samples showed a median of approximately 140,000.

The time point is: pretreatment peripheral blood. Assay used: immunoSEQ multiplex PCR; TCRdb lists only in-frame clones, some missing. The sample shows 130,000 or so clones, 70% to 85% of them seen only once. The sample in question was PBMCs, obtained around atezolizumab (anti-PD-L1) treatment. This receptor was identified in a man over 45 with urothelial cancer.

This chain's CDR3 is CASSTPQGASSYTF. The CDR3, as DNA: TGTGCCAGCTCAACCCCACAGGGGGCGAGTAGCTACACCTTC. The chain recombines TRBV18 with TRBJ1-2; TRBD1 matches at 9 bases. V lost 5 bases to trimming and J lost 9 bases; unmatched junction nucleotides: 10. The CDR3 loop spans 14 amino acids. Germline CDR1 and CDR2: KGHSH and LQKENI.